This T cell receptor beta chain was sequenced during a study of somatic mutations in cytotoxic T cells in rheumatoid arthritis. Generated by immunoSEQ multiplex PCR, the TCRdb table keeps only in-frame clones and is missing some. The data show some 35,000 clones, approximately 80% seen once. Per the germline V gene, CDR1 is GTSNPN and CDR2 is SVGIG (reference sequence). CDR3 size: 13 residues. The ends were cut back, 1 base at V and 2 bases at J, with 9 bases in the middle. The clonotype originates from a man in his forties in good health. The sample taken for sequencing was CD8+ T cells sorted from blood. V gene TRBV30 combines with J gene TRBJ2-7; D remains unclear. The CDR3 loop reads CAWSGRTPYEQYF. The CDR3 nucleotides read TGTGCCTGGAGTGGGCGTACACCCTACGAGCAGTACTTC. The whole variable domain, filled in from reference TRBV30 and TRBJ2-7, reads SQTIHQWPATLVQPVGSPLSLECTVEGTSNPNLYWYRQAAGRGLQLLFYSVGIGQISSEVPQNLSASRPQDRQFILSSKKLLLSDSGFYLCAWSGRTPYEQYFGPGTRLTVT.